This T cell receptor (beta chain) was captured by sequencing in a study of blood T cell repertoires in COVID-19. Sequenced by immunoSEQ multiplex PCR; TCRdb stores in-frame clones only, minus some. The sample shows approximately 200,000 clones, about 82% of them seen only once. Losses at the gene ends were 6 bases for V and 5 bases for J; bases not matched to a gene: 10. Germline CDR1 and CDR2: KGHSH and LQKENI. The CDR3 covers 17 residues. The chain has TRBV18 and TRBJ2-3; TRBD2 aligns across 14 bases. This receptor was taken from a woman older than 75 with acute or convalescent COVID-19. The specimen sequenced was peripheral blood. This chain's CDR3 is CASSQPGLAGGRDTQYF. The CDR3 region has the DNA TGTGCCAGCTCGCAACCTGGACTAGCGGGGGGAAGAGATACGCAGTATTTT.